One sample yielded the 8 T cell receptor beta chains listed below, sequenced in a study of regulatory T cells in long-lasting Graves disease. The time point is: newly diagnosed GD, antithyroid drugs for less than 3 months. Construction of the TCR library relied on RNA isolated from PBMCs. Arm-PCR of CDR3 regions and iRepertoire HTBI primers were used to build TCR beta libraries. MiXCR was run by TCRdb on the multiplex PCR reads, yielding one entry per CDR3 protein. The table shows hundreds of thousands of distinct CDR3 sequences, with around 17% occurring only once. This sample also belongs to another study, concerning T cells in Graves' hyperthyroidism and ophthalmopathy.

Material: peripheral blood mononuclear cells (PBMCs), obtained at new diagnosis, from a patient treated with antithyroid drugs. These TCRs come from a man aged 35 to 55 with Graves disease.

Ten or more counts support this clonotype. The rearrangement links TRBV28 to TRBJ2-7; D gene ambiguous. With 3 bases removed from V and 5 bases from J, the gap between germline ends came to 5 bases. Germline V gives CDR1 MDHEN, CDR2 SYDVKM. The CDR3 spans 11 residues. The CDR3 here is CASSFVHEQYF. The CDR3 nucleotides are TGTGCCAGCAGTTTTGTGCACGAGCAGTACTTC.

The chain employs TRBV4-1 and TRBJ1-1, with D tentatively TRBD1 (5 bases). The germline V gene encodes CDR1 MGHRA and CDR2 YSYEKL. V was clipped by 2 bases and J by 2 bases, with 12 bases between them. The CDR3 consists of 15 residues. The CDR3 bases are TGCGCCAGCAGCCAATTCATAGGGGATAACACTGAAGCTTTCTTT. Protein: CASSQFIGDNTEAFF.

This clonotype was counted at least ten times. The V and J genes are TRBV11-1 and TRBJ1-1, with D perhaps TRBD1 (5 bases). V was cut by 2 bases and J by 7 bases, with 14 bases left in between. The germline V gene has CDR1 SGHAT and CDR2 FQDESV (reference sequence). This CDR3 region has 14 residues. CDR3 sequence (DNA): TGTGCCAGCAGCTTACCGGGGGTTGATTATGAAGCTTTCTTT. Translated, it gives CASSLPGVDYEAFF.

The chain employs TRBV19 and TRBJ1-4; unclear D gene. V was pared by 5 bases and J by 4 bases, with 8 bases between. The germline V gene encodes CDR1 LNHDA and CDR2 SQIVND (reference sequence). The CDR3 loop spans 13 amino acids. The chain's CDR3 is CASSEQINEKLFF. Here the CDR3 DNA reads TGTGCCAGTAGTGAACAGATTAATGAAAAACTGTTTTTT.

This clonotype was detected a few times. The V gene is TRBV2, the J gene TRBJ2-1; 14 nucleotides line up with TRBD2. The CDR3 spans 18 residues. Trimming at V came to 9 bases and at J to 0 bases, leaving 10 bases not matched to a gene. Germline CDR1 and CDR2: SNHLY and FYNNEI. CDR3 sequence reads: CASTGTSGGRSSYNEQFF. The DNA for the CDR3 is TGTGCCAGTACCGGGACTAGCGGGGGCAGGAGCTCCTACAATGAGCAGTTCTTC.

This clonotype has a handful of counts. The chain is built from TRBV2 and TRBJ1-3; no clear D. Trimming shortened V by 1 base and J by 0 bases, and 7 bases separated the two germline ends. The germline gives CDR1 SNHLY, CDR2 FYNNEI. This CDR3 is built from 15 residues. The CDR3 spells CASSEGRSSGNTIYF. CDR3 DNA: TGTGCCAGCAGTGAAGGCAGGAGCTCTGGAAACACCATATATTTT.

Concerning this clonotype itself: A far larger clone is a single base away, which makes a read error likely. This chain links TRBV3-1 with TRBJ2-5; D is ambiguous. Germline CDR1 and CDR2: LGHDT and YNNKEL (reference sequence). This CDR3 has 12 residues. V lost 3 bases and J lost 11, with 13 bases in between. CDR3 sequence (DNA): TGTGCCAGCAGCCATCGACTTGGTGAGCAGTACTTC. This gives the protein CASSHRLGEQYF.

On this clonotype itself: It may be a read error: a sequence one base away is much more abundant. The chain has TRBV6-1 and TRBJ2-1; D may match TRBD1 or TRBD2 (5 bases each). The CDR3 is 13 amino acids. CDR1 and CDR2 (germline): MNHNS, SASEGT. The CDR3: CATAGSSYDEQFF. CDR3 in DNA: TGTGCCACCGCAGGGAGCTCCTACGATGAGCAGTTCTTC.